The 19 T cell receptor beta chains below were found in one sample sequenced in a study of cytomegalovirus exposure and HLA in healthy donors. Both 60 Vbeta primers and 13 Jbeta primers went into the PCR. Sequenced by immunoSEQ multiplex PCR; TCRdb stores in-frame clones only, minus some. Of 90,000 to 140,000 clones listed, over 70% were seen once; the top ten hold 2.1%. The sequenced sample consisted of PBMCs. These receptor sequences come from a man aged 30 to 39 in good health and CMV-seronegative.

The gene calls are TRBV28 and TRBJ1-2, with D possibly TRBD1 on 6 matching bases. Trimming cost V 5 bases and J 5 bases, with 9 bases left between them. From germline, CDR1 is MDHEN and CDR2 SYDVKM. This CDR3 contains 12 residues. The CDR3 protein is CASSQGGYGYTF. CDR3 bases: TGTGCCAGCAGTCAAGGGGGATATGGCTACACCTTC.

V usage is TRBV5-1 and J usage is TRBJ2-5; a weak D match, TRBD1 (5 bases). There are 13 residues in the CDR3. Per germline, CDR1 SGHRS and CDR2 YFSETQ. V was clipped by 5 bases and J by 2 bases, with 10 bases between them. The CDR3: CASRDKVQETQYF. The CDR3 DNA sequence: TGCGCCAGCAGGGACAAAGTTCAAGAGACCCAGTACTTC.

This chain links TRBV27 with TRBJ1-5; 8 positions agree with TRBD1. The CDR3 loop spans 13 amino acids. J was trimmed by 11 bases and V by 5 bases; bases with no gene match: 8. Germline CDR1 MNHEY, CDR2 SMNVEV (reference sequence). Here the CDR3 DNA reads TGTGCCAGCAGTATCGGACAGGGTCGATCCCAGCATTTT. The encoded protein is CASSIGQGRSQHF.

Of note for this clone: The same CDR3 also results from other DNA sequences found in this sample. The CDR3 DNA is TGTGCCAGCAGCTTGGGGGGGACAGGAACTTACGAGCAGTACTTC. This translates into CASSLGGTGTYEQYF. The V and J genes are TRBV7-2 and TRBJ2-7; a weak D match, TRBD1 (8 bases). This CDR3 comprises 15 residues. Germline V lookup: CDR1 SGHTA, CDR2 FQGNSA. V was pared by 3 bases and J by 4 bases, with 16 bases between.

The rearrangement joins TRBV5-4 to TRBJ2-7; 8 nucleotides agree with TRBD2. Germline V gene sequence: CDR1 SGHNT, CDR2 YYREEE (reference sequence). The CDR3 runs 14 residues. V lost 0 bases to trimming and J lost 4 bases; unmatched junction nucleotides: 3. The CDR3 nucleotides are TGTGCCAGCAGCTTGGGAGCGGGGGAATACGAGCAGTACTTC. Encoded protein: CASSLGAGEYEQYF.

This clone was seen a handful of times. The gene calls are TRBV25-1 and TRBJ2-7; D unclear. CDR1 is MGHDK, CDR2 SYGVNS, per germline. V was clipped by 2 bases and J by 0 bases, with 11 bases between them. This CDR3 spans 15 amino acids. This CDR3 reads CASSEDVASSYEQYF. In DNA form, the CDR3 reads TGTGCCAGCAGTGAAGATGTGGCCAGCTCCTACGAGCAGTACTTC.

V gene TRBV6-1 combines with J gene TRBJ2-1; the D is unclear. Germline loops: CDR1 MNHNS, CDR2 SASEGT. The CDR3 has 12 amino acids. V lost 8 bases and J 1 base, leaving 6 bases between the germline ends. The CDR3 sequence: CASEESYNEQFF. CDR3 nucleotide sequence: TGTGCCAGCGAGGAGTCCTACAATGAGCAGTTCTTC.

This clone was counted a single time. The rearrangement uses TRBV2 and TRBJ2-5, with D maybe TRBD2 (6 bases). Trimming removed 5 bases from V and 2 bases from J, with 12 bases in between. Germline lookup yields CDR1 SNHLY and CDR2 FYNNEI. This CDR3 has 14 residues. In nucleotides, the CDR3 is TGTGCCAGCAGTCAGTCGGAGGGTCAAGAGACCCAGTACTTC. Translation: CASSQSEGQETQYF.

The chain recombines TRBV5-1 with TRBJ2-2, with 13 bases aligning to TRBD2. Germline CDR1 is SGHRS and CDR2 is YFSETQ. V was pared by 4 bases and J by 9 bases, with 12 bases of the junction left unmatched. The CDR3 sequence is 17 residues long. For the CDR3, the DNA is TGCGCCAGCAGCACCCGGACTAGCGGGAGAAGTAGCAGGGAGCTGTTTTTT. Its protein product is CASSTRTSGRSSRELFF.

This clone came up a few times. V is TRBV30 and J is TRBJ2-5; D is unclear. V lost 5 bases and J lost 5, with 12 bases in between. Germline lookup yields CDR1 GTSNPN and CDR2 SVGIG (reference sequence). This CDR3 comprises 12 residues. The CDR3 loop is CAWCESVETQYF. In nucleotides, the CDR3 is TGTGCCTGGTGTGAATCGGTGGAGACCCAGTACTTC.

The J gene is TRBJ1-2, the V gene TRBV2; the D is unclear. The length of the CDR3 is 14 residues. The germline V gene has CDR1 SNHLY and CDR2 FYNNEI. V was pared by 6 bases and J by 8 bases, with 19 bases between. The CDR3 DNA reads TGTGCCAGCAGGACTCAGGTGGCGGGAAGAGGCTACACCTTC. It yields the protein CASRTQVAGRGYTF. The full variable domain, rest sourced from reference TRBV2 and TRBJ1-2, is EPEVTQTPSHQVTQMGQEVILRCVPISNHLYFYWYRQILGQKVEFLVSFYNNEISEKSEIFDDQFSVERPDGSNFTLKIRSTKLEDSAMYFCASRTQVAGRGYTFGSGTRLTVV.

The chain employs TRBV29-1 and TRBJ2-2, with D tentatively TRBD2 (6 bases). The V gene's germline CDR1 is SQVTM and CDR2 ANQGSEA. Trimming pared 4 bases from V and 6 bases from J, leaving 12 bases between. The CDR3 contains 13 residues. The CDR3 loop is CSVGGGFAGELFF. As DNA, the CDR3 is TGCAGCGTTGGTGGGGGGTTCGCCGGGGAGCTGTTTTTT.

This chain links TRBV7-2 with TRBJ2-2, with a possible D match to TRBD2 (5 bases). CDR1 is SGHTA, CDR2 FQGNSA, per germline. The CDR3 contains 13 residues. Trimming stripped 3 bases from V and 8 bases from J, with 10 bases between. The DNA for the CDR3 is TGTGCCAGCAGCTTGGGAGTTCTTGGGGAGCTGTTTTTT. Residues: CASSLGVLGELFF. The full variable domain, completed using reference TRBV7-2 and TRBJ2-2, is GAGVSQSPSNKVTEKGKDVELRCDPISGHTALYWYRQSLGQGLEFLIYFQGNSAPDKSGLPSDRFSAERTGGSVSTLTIQRTQQEDSAVYLCASSLGVLGELFFGEGSRLTVL.

There are a few counts of this clone. Here the CDR3 reads CASSLTLAATNEKLFF. The CDR3 DNA sequence: TGTGCCAGCAGCTTAACCCTAGCGGCAACTAATGAAAAACTGTTTTTT. The genes are TRBV7-8 and TRBJ1-4; D remains unclear. The CDR3 totals 16 residues. With 2 bases removed from V and 0 bases from J, the gap between germline ends came to 10 bases. CDR1 and CDR2 from the germline V gene are SGHVS and FQNEAQ.

This clone was detected only once. This sequence joins TRBV27 and TRBJ1-5; 7 bases match TRBD1. This CDR3 comprises 15 residues. Germline V CDR1 and CDR2: MNHEY, SMNVEV (reference sequence). V dropped 0 bases and J dropped 1; count of bases not matched to a gene: 0. CDR3 in DNA: TGTGCCAGCAGTTTATCGGGACAGAGCAATCAGCCCCAGCATTTT. This encodes CASSLSGQSNQPQHF.

The chain employs TRBV19 and TRBJ2-5, with 8 positions matching TRBD2. The germline V gene encodes CDR1 LNHDA and CDR2 SQIVND (reference sequence). The CDR3 length is 18 residues. The trim removed 4 bases at V and 9 bases at J, leaving 22 bases unmatched. CDR3 amino acids: CASSTRTSHSRGYGAQYF. As DNA, the CDR3 is TGTGCCAGTAGTACCAGGACTAGCCACAGTAGGGGTTACGGGGCCCAGTACTTC.

This clone was seen a handful of times. V gene TRBV29-1 combines with J gene TRBJ1-1; D unresolved. This CDR3 has 11 amino acids. Germline V gene lookup returns CDR1 SQVTM and CDR2 ANQGSEA. V was cut by 4 bases and J by 1 base, with 4 bases left in between. CDR3 sequence reads: CSVAKNTEAFF. The CDR3 nucleotides read TGCAGCGTTGCAAAGAACACTGAAGCTTTCTTT.

The chain couples TRBV7-3 to TRBJ2-6; 8 bases match TRBD2. The V gene's germline CDR1 is SGHTA and CDR2 FQGTGA. After removal of 7 bases from V and 1 base from J, the junction contained 12 bases not matched to a gene. This CDR3 has 18 amino acids. The DNA for the CDR3 is TGTGCCAGCACCCCACTTCCTGCGGGAGGATCTGGGGCCAACGTCCTGACTTTC. The encoded protein is CASTPLPAGGSGANVLTF.

This chain joins TRBV29-1 and TRBJ1-5; 8 bases fit TRBD1. Trimming took 4 bases from V and 6 from J; bases not matched to a gene: 5. CDR3 length equals 13 residues. Germline CDR1 reads SQVTM; CDR2 reads ANQGSEA. The CDR3 is CSVATGQAQPQHF. In DNA, the CDR3 is TGCAGCGTTGCGACGGGACAGGCTCAGCCCCAGCATTTT.